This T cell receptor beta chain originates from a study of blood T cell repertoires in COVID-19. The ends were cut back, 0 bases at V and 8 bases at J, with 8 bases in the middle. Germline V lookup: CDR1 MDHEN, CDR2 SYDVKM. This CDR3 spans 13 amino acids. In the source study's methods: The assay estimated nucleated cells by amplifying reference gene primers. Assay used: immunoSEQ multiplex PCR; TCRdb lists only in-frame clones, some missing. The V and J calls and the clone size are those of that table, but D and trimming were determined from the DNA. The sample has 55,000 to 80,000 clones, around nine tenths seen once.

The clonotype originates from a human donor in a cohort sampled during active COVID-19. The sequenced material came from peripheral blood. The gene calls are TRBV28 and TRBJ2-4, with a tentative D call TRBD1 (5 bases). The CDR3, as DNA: TGTGCCAGCAGTTTATGGACAGTGGACATTCAGTACTTC. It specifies CASSLWTVDIQYF. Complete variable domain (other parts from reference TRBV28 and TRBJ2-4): DVKVTQSSRYLVKRTGEKVFLECVQDMDHENMFWYRQDPGLGLRLIYFSYDVKMKEKGDIPEGYSVSREKKERFSLILESASTNQTSMYLCASSLWTVDIQYFGAGTRLSVL.